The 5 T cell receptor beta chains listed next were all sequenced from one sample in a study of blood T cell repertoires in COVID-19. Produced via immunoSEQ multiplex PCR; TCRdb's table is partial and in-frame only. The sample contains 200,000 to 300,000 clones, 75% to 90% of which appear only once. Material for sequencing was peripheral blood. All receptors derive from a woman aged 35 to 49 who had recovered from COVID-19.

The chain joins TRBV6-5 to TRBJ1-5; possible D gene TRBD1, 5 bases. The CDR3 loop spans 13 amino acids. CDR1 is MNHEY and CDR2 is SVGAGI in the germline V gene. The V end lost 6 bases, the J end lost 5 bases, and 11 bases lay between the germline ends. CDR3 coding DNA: TGTGCCAGCAGCCACCTAGGGGATCAGCCCCAGCATTTT. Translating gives CASSHLGDQPQHF.

In nucleotides, the CDR3 is TGTGCCAGCAGTTTATGGGGGCGCCGATATGGCTACACCTTC. Translating it yields CASSLWGRRYGYTF. The genes are TRBV28 and TRBJ1-2, with a possible D match to TRBD1 (5 bases). CDR3 size: 14 residues. Germline V gene lookup returns CDR1 MDHEN and CDR2 SYDVKM. Between the trimmed V and J ends, which lost 0 bases and 5 bases, there was a span of 10 bases.

The CDR3: CASSMLEYGYTF. In DNA form, the CDR3 reads TGTGCCAGTAGTATGCTAGAGTATGGCTACACCTTC. The chain couples TRBV19 to TRBJ1-2, with D hard to call. The CDR3 has 12 amino acids. The V gene lost 3 bases and the J gene lost 5 bases, with 7 bases spanning the gap. CDR1 is LNHDA, CDR2 SQIVND, per germline (reference sequence). The variable domain in full, completed from reference TRBV19 and TRBJ1-2, reads DGGITQSPKYLFRKEGQNVTLSCEQNLNHDAMYWYRQDPGQGLRLIYYSQIVNDFQKGDIAEGYSVSREKKESFPLTVTSAQKNPTAFYLCASSMLEYGYTFGSGTRLTVV.

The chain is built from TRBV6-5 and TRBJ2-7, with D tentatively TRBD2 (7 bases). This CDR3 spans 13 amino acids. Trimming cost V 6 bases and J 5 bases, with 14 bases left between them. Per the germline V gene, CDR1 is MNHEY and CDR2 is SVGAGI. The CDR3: CASRHRGAHEQYF. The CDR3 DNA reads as TGTGCCAGCAGACACCGGGGGGCCCACGAGCAGTACTTC.

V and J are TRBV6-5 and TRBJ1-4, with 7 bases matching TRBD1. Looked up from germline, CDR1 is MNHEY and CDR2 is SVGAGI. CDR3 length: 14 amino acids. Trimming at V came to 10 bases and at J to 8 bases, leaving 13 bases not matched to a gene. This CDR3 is CATRDSQAGEKLFF. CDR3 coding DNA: TGTGCCACCAGGGACAGTCAAGCTGGGGAAAAACTGTTTTTT.